One sample yielded the 20 T cell receptor beta chains listed below, sequenced in a study of molecular identifiers for immune sequencing clone quantification. A single record per CDR3 protein comes from TCRdb applying MiXCR to the PCR reads. The sample consists of tens of thousands of distinct CDR3 sequences, around a fifth of them appearing once. The sequencing sample was made of naive CD8+ T cells from blood, with Jurkat cell RNA spiked in. Subset here: FACS-sorted CD8+CD4-CCR7+CD45RA+ naive T cells. The receptors were sampled from a human donor in good health. Some libraries in this study had Jurkat cell RNA spiked in.

This clonotype occurred once. Given a much more abundant clone one base away, this may be a read error. The chain combines TRBV28 with TRBJ2-1; maybe TRBD1 (5 bases). The CDR3 sequence is 12 residues long. Deletions cut 8 bases from V and 7 bases from J, with 12 bases between. CDR1 is MDHEN, CDR2 SYDVKM, per germline. The CDR3: CASEVRGNEQFF. CDR3 DNA sequence: TGTGCCAGCGAAGTAAGGGGTAATGAGCAGTTCTTC.

With regard to this clonotype: A much larger clone differs from this one at a single base, so this may be a read error. This chain connects TRBV4-3 to TRBJ2-1; TRBD2 matches 10 bases. CDR1 is LGHNA, CDR2 YSLEER, per germline. This CDR3 has 15 residues. The V and J ends lost 2 bases and 8 bases, in that order; junction bases with no gene match: 6. CDR3 region: CASSQTSGAYDEQFF. In DNA form, the CDR3 reads TGCGCCAGCAGCCAAACTAGCGGGGCATACGATGAGCAGTTCTTC.

In its sample, this clonotype was seen a few times. This chain joins TRBV4-3 and TRBJ2-7; the match to TRBD2 covers 7 bases. Germline V gives CDR1 LGHNA, CDR2 YSLEER. V trimming: 4 bases; J trimming: 4 bases; junction bases outside the gene matches: 10. The CDR3 length is 15 residues. CDR3 region: CASSRQGGSRYEQYF. In nucleotides, the CDR3 is TGCGCCAGCAGCCGGCAGGGCGGGAGTAGATACGAGCAGTACTTC.

A note on this clonotype: Since a much larger clone is just one base distant, this may be a read error. This chain uses TRBV20-1 with TRBJ2-7, with 10 bases fitting TRBD2. The CDR3 loop spans 19 amino acids. Trimming at V came to 5 bases and at J to 0 bases, leaving 19 bases not matched to a gene. Germline V lookup: CDR1 DFQATT, CDR2 SNEGSKA (reference sequence). CDR3 DNA: TGCAGTGCTCCCACACCGGGACCAGCGGGGGGGACCCCCTCCTACGAGCAGTACTTC. Translating it yields CSAPTPGPAGGTPSYEQYF.

This clonotype came up a few times. The chain combines TRBV10-3 with TRBJ2-5; unclear D gene. The CDR3 is 17 amino acids. V lost 4 bases and J lost 5, with 23 bases in between. Germline assignment: CDR1 ENHRY and CDR2 SYGVKD. This CDR3 is CAISGSGRTPTSETQYF. DNA for the CDR3: TGTGCCATCAGTGGGTCTGGCCGTACCCCCACTTCGGAGACCCAGTACTTC.

This clonotype was seen ten or more times. The rearrangement uses TRBV9 and TRBJ1-2; D is undetermined. Germline CDR1 is SGDLS and CDR2 is YYNGEE. V lost 4 bases to trimming and J lost 6 bases, with 10 bases between them. CDR3 length: 12 amino acids. CDR3 residues: CASSPNTDGYTF. The CDR3 DNA follows: TGTGCCAGCAGCCCGAATACCGATGGCTACACCTTC.

A remark on this clonotype: It may be a read error: a sequence one base away is much more abundant. This chain joins TRBV20-1 and TRBJ2-2; perhaps TRBD2 as D (5 bases). Germline-derived CDR1 and CDR2 are DFQATT and SNEGSKA (reference sequence). This CDR3 has 13 residues. The CDR3 DNA reads as TGCAGTGCTAGAGATTATAGAACCGGGGAGCTGTTGTTT. Its protein is CSARDYRTGELLF.

The table lists this clonotype with many counts. V gene TRBV5-1 combines with J gene TRBJ2-7, with 10 bases aligning to TRBD1. This CDR3 contains 15 residues. The germline gives CDR1 SGHRS, CDR2 YFSETQ. V gave up 4 bases and J gave up 4 bases; unmatched junction bases: 8. The CDR3 sequence is CASSPKDRGVYEQYF. The CDR3 DNA reads TGCGCCAGCAGCCCCAAGGACAGGGGGGTGTACGAGCAGTACTTC.

There are many counts of this clonotype. The chain recombines TRBV4-3 with TRBJ2-7; D uncertain. V was shortened by 1 base and J by 3 bases, with 13 bases between the two germline ends. Germline assignment: CDR1 LGHNA and CDR2 YSLEER. The CDR3 is made up of 15 amino acids. CDR3 DNA sequence: TGCGCCAGCAGCCAAGTCTTGGTAGGGATCTACGAGCAGTACTTC. Residues: CASSQVLVGIYEQYF.

Points on this clonotype: It may be a read error: a sequence one base away is much more abundant. This chain uses TRBV6-5 with TRBJ2-3; perhaps TRBD2 as D (6 bases). The CDR3 loop spans 15 amino acids. Germline assignment: CDR1 MNHEY and CDR2 SVGAGI. The V and J ends lost 6 bases and 1 base respectively, with 14 bases between them. CDR3 in DNA: TGTGCCAGCAGCACCGGGACTGGGCGCACAGATACGCAGTATTTT. This translates into CASSTGTGRTDTQYF.

The genes are TRBV11-2 and TRBJ1-1; tentative D call: TRBD1 (6 bases). Trimming cost V 4 bases and J 3 bases, with 12 bases left between them. The CDR3 spans 14 residues. CDR1 and CDR2 from the germline V gene are SGHAT and FQNNGV. This CDR3 reads CASSSRNRDTEAFF. The CDR3 bases are TGTGCCAGCAGCTCGAGGAACAGGGACACTGAAGCTTTCTTT.

This clonotype was seen ten or more times. The gene calls are TRBV12-3 or TRBV12-4 and TRBJ1-1; 7 bases are shared with TRBD1. The CDR3 consists of 14 residues. V shed 0 bases and J 11 bases; nucleotides not matched to a gene: 9. The CDR3 is CASSLAQTGTEAFF. DNA of the CDR3: TGTGCCAGCAGTTTAGCTCAGACCGGGACAGAGGCTTTCTTT.

This clonotype was recorded many times. The V call is TRBV29-1, the J call TRBJ2-1; 10 bases align to TRBD1. The germline CDR1 and CDR2 sequences are SQVTM and ANQGSEA. CDR3 length: 13 residues. Losses at the gene ends were 6 bases for V and 7 bases for J; bases not matched to a gene: 6. In nucleotides, the CDR3 is TGCAGCGTGACTGACAGGGGGCCTAATGAGCAGTTCTTC. Protein product: CSVTDRGPNEQFF.

This clonotype was observed a handful of times. J is TRBJ2-7 and V is TRBV13, with D possibly TRBD1 on 6 matching bases. Germline lookup yields CDR1 PRHDT and CDR2 FYEKMQ (reference sequence). The CDR3 contains 14 residues. V shed 5 bases and J shed 0 bases, with 11 bases lying between them. This CDR3 reads CASSHEDSSYEQYF. As DNA, the CDR3 is TGTGCCAGCAGCCATGAGGACAGCTCCTACGAGCAGTACTTC.

This chain uses TRBV9 with TRBJ1-1; 8 positions agree with TRBD1. Germline assignment: CDR1 SGDLS and CDR2 YYNGEE. This CDR3 has 15 residues. With 4 bases clipped from V and 7 bases from J, the junction kept 12 bases outside the gene matches. In nucleotides, the CDR3 is TGTGCCAGCAGCCTTGGACAGGGCCCTAAGGATGAAGCTTTCTTT. It is translated as CASSLGQGPKDEAFF.

There are many counts of this clonotype. The CDR3 nucleotides are TGTGCCTGGTGGGGGGAGACCCAGTACTTC. Protein: CAWWGETQYF. V is TRBV30 and J is TRBJ2-5; D is perhaps TRBD1 or TRBD2 (5 bases each). V was cut by 5 bases and J by 5 bases, with 6 bases left in between. This CDR3 spans 10 amino acids. The germline gives CDR1 GTSNPN, CDR2 SVGIG (reference sequence). Variable domain in full (rest from reference TRBV30 and TRBJ2-5): SQTIHQWPATLVQPVGSPLSLECTVEGTSNPNLYWYRQAAGRGLQLLFYSVGIGQISSEVPQNLSASRPQDRQFILSSKKLLLSDSGFYLCAWWGETQYFGPGTRLLVL.

The chain has TRBV20-1 and TRBJ2-1, with 7 bases lining up with TRBD2. CDR1 DFQATT and CDR2 SNEGSKA come from the germline V gene (reference sequence). V lost 1 base, J lost 2 bases, and 8 bases stayed unmatched. There are 16 residues in the CDR3. The CDR3 DNA sequence: TGCAGTGCTAGAGTCGGGACTATCCCCCCCTACAATGAGCAGTTCTTC. Translated: CSARVGTIPPYNEQFF.

Ten or more counts support this clonotype. The genes are TRBV29-1 and TRBJ2-2; 9 nucleotides line up with TRBD1. Looked up from germline, CDR1 is SQVTM and CDR2 is ANQGSEA. The trim removed 4 bases at V and 1 base at J, leaving 1 base unmatched. The length of the CDR3 is 14 residues. In nucleotides, the CDR3 is TGCAGCGTTGTGGGACAGGGGAACACCGGGGAGCTGTTTTTT. This translates into CSVVGQGNTGELFF.

In its sample, this clonotype was seen many times. The chain joins TRBV5-6 to TRBJ2-7, with unresolved D. This CDR3 spans 14 amino acids. Germline CDR1 reads SGHDT; CDR2 reads YYEEEE. V was trimmed by 2 bases and J by 4 bases, leaving 13 bases between them. The CDR3 sequence is CASSLSPRPYEQYF. In nucleotides, the CDR3 is TGTGCCAGCAGCTTAAGTCCTCGGCCATACGAGCAGTACTTC.

With respect to this clonotype: This may stem from a read error, because a much larger clone lies one nucleotide away. The genes are TRBV27 and TRBJ1-5; no definite D call. Trimming removed 11 bases from V and 3 bases from J, with 11 bases in between. CDR3 length: 12 residues. Germline CDR1 MNHEY, CDR2 SMNVEV (reference sequence). DNA for the CDR3: TGTGCCGGCTCCGACACCAATCAGCCCCAGCATTTT. Translated, it gives CAGSDTNQPQHF.